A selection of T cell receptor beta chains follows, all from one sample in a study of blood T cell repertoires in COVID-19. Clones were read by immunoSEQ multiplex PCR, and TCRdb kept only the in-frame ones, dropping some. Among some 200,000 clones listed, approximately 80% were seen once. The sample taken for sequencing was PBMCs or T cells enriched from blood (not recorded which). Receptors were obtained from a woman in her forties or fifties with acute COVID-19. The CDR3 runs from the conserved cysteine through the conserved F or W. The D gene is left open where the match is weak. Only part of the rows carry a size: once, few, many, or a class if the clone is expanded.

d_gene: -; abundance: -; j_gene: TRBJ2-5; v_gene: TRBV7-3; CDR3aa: CASSVDYQPKETQYF; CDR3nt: TGTGCCAGCAGCGTGGACTACCAACCTAAAGAGACCCAGTACTTC
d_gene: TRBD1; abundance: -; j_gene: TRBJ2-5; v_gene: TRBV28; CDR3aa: CASSRQGRGNQETQYF; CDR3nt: TGTGCCAGCAGTAGACAGGGTAGGGGAAACCAAGAGACCCAGTACTTC
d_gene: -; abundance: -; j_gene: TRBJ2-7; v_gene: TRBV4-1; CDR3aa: CASSQVQLREQYF; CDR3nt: TGCGCCAGCAGCCAAGTACAACTACGCGAGCAGTACTTC
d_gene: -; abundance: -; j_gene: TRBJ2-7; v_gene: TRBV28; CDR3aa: CASRTITGRNEQYF; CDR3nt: TGTGCCAGCAGGACCATTACAGGGCGCAACGAGCAGTACTTC
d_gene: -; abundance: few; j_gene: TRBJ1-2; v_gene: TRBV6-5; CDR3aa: CASSAQGFKTF; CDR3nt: TGTGCCAGCAGCGCCCAGGGCTTTAAAACCTTC
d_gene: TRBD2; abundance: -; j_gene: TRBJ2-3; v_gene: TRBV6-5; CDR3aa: CASTSSGRSDTQYF; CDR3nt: TGTGCCAGCACATCTAGCGGGAGGTCAGATACGCAGTATTTT
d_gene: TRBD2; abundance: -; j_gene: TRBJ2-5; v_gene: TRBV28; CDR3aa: CASSLVRGGETQYF; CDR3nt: TGTGCCAGCAGTTTAGTGCGGGGAGGGGAGACCCAGTACTTC
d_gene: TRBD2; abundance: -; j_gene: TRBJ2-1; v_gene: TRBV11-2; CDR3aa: CASSLDRRYGGRALSDEQFF; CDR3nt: TGTGCCAGCAGCTTAGATCGGAGGTATGGCGGGAGGGCCTTAAGCGATGAGCAGTTCTTC
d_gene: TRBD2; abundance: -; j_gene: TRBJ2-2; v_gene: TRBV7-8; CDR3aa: CASSFGASGGINTGELFF; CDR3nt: TGTGCCAGCAGCTTCGGGGCTAGCGGGGGGATAAACACCGGGGAGCTGTTTTTT
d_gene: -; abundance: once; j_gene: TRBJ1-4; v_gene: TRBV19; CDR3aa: CASSTGGPSTNEKLFF; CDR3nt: TGTGCCAGTAGTACCGGGGGACCATCAACTAATGAAAAACTGTTTTTT
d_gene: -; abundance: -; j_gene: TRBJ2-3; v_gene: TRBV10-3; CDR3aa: CAISSRTAKVKDTQYF; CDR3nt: TGTGCCATCAGTTCCCGGACAGCTAAAGTCAAAGATACGCAGTATTTT
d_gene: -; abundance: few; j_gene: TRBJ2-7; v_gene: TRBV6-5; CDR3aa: CASSYSNQAAYEQYF; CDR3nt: TGTGCCAGCAGTTACTCGAATCAGGCTGCCTACGAGCAGTACTTC
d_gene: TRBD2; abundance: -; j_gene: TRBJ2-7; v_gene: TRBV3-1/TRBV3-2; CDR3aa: CASSQGWGGSGYEQYF; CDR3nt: TGTGCCAGCAGCCAAGGGTGGGGGGGTTCAGGCTACGAGCAGTACTTC
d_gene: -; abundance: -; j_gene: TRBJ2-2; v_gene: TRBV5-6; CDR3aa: CATSPVSLNTGELFF; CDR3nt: TGTGCCACCTCCCCGGTTTCCCTGAACACCGGGGAGCTGTTTTTT
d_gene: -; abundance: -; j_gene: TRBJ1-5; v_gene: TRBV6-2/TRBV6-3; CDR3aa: CASSYAGGWRPQHF; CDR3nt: TGTGCCAGCAGTTACGCCGGGGGATGGCGGCCCCAGCATTTT
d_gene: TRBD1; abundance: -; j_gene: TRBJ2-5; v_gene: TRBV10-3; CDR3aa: CAIRLDRGGETQYF; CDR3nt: TGTGCCATCAGACTGGACAGGGGCGGTGAGACCCAGTACTTC
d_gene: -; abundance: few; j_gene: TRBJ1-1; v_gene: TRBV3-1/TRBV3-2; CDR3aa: CASSQGRGLNGAFF; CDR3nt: TGTGCCAGCAGCCAAGGCCGGGGACTCAACGGGGCTTTCTTT
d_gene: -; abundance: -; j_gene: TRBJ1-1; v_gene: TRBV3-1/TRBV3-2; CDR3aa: CATCNTVGIHAEAFF; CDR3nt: TGTGCCACCTGCAACACGGTCGGGATTCACGCTGAAGCTTTCTTT
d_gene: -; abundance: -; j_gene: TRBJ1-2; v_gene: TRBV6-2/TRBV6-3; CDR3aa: CASSYEGGSYGYTF; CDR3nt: TGTGCCAGCAGTTACGAGGGCGGTTCCTATGGCTACACCTTC
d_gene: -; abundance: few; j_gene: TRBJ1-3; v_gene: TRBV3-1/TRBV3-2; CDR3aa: CASSPLVTGSSGNTIYF; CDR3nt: TGTGCCAGCAGCCCCCTTGTAACAGGGAGCTCTGGAAACACCATATATTTT
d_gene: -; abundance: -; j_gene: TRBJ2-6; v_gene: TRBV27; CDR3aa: CASSDGSSGANVLTF; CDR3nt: TGTGCCAGCAGTGACGGGAGCTCTGGGGCCAACGTCCTGACTTTC
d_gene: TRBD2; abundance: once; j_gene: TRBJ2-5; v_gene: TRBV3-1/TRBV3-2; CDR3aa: CASSHNLAGGPQETQYF; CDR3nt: TGTGCCAGCAGCCACAACCTAGCGGGGGGCCCACAAGAGACCCAGTACTTC
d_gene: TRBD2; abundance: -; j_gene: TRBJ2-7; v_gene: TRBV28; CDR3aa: CASRTIATSVPYEQYF; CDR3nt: TGTGCCAGCAGGACGATCGCGACTAGCGTCCCCTACGAGCAGTACTTC
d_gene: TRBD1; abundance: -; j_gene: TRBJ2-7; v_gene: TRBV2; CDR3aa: CASSEAGQGKQYF; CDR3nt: TGTGCCAGCAGTGAAGCGGGACAGGGAAAGCAGTACTTC
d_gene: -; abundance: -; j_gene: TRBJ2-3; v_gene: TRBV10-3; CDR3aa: CAIRPSATSTDTQYF; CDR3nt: TGTGCCATCAGGCCTAGCGCTACGAGCACAGATACGCAGTATTTT
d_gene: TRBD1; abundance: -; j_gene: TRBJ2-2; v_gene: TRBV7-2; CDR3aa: CASSLFPGQGPNTGELFF; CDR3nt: TGTGCCAGCAGCTTATTCCCGGGACAGGGCCCAAACACCGGGGAGCTGTTTTTT
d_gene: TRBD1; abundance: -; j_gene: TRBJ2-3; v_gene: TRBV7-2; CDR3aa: CASSLAGQGTDTQYF; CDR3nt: TGTGCCAGCAGCTTAGCGGGACAGGGCACAGATACGCAGTATTTT
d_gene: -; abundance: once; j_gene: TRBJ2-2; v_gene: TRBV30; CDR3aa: CAWSQTVSGELFF; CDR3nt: TGTGCCTGGAGTCAGACTGTCTCCGGGGAGCTGTTTTTT
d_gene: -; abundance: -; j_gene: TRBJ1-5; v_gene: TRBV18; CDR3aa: CASSQYGQTNQPQHF; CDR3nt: TGTGCCAGCTCACAGTATGGGCAGACGAATCAGCCCCAGCATTTT
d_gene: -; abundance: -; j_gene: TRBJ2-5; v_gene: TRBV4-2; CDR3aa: CASSQEVRGETQYF; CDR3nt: TGTGCCAGCAGCCAAGAAGTTCGGGGAGAGACCCAGTACTTC
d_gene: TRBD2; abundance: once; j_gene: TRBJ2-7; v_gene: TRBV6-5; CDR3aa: CASRPRTSGSYEQYF; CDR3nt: TGTGCCAGCAGACCGAGGACTAGCGGGAGCTACGAGCAGTACTTC
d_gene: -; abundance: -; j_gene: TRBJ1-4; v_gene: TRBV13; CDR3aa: CASSRGRGSTNEKLFF; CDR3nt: TGTGCCAGCAGTCGGGGCAGGGGTTCGACTAATGAAAAACTGTTTTTT
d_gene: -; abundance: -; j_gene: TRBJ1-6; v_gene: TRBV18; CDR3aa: CASSPDRNSPLHF; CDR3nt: TGTGCCAGCTCACCAGATCGGAATTCACCCCTCCACTTT
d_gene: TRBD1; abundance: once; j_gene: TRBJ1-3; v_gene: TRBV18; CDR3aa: CASSQTGTALSGNTIYF; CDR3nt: TGTGCCAGCTCACAAACCGGGACAGCCCTCTCTGGAAACACCATATATTTT
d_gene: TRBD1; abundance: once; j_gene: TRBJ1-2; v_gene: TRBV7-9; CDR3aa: CASSPDMGQGFNYGYTF; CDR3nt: TGTGCCAGCAGCCCAGATATGGGACAGGGATTTAACTATGGCTACACCTTC